This TCR beta chain was found in a study of technical replicates of blood from several donors. Trimming removed 6 bases at V and 6 bases at J, with 15 bases between. In germline, CDR1 is GTSNPN, CDR2 SVGIG (reference sequence). This CDR3 is built from 12 residues. Produced via immunoSEQ multiplex PCR; TCRdb's table is partial and in-frame only. The sample records 75,000 to 95,000 clones, about 95% being singletons. The chain combines TRBV30 with TRBJ2-7; D may be TRBD2 (7 bases). This clonotype was obtained from a human donor in good health. Input material: T cells isolated from PBMCs. CDR3 coding DNA: TGTGCCTGCAGGGGCGCGGGGGCCGAGCAGTACTTC. This translates into CACRGAGAEQYF.